This record covers a single TCR beta chain. No antigen is known for it. The sample holds no much larger clone one base away, and base qualities are not on file. Data came from an Illumina HiSeq 1500. Using fastp at Q25 and MiXCR, TCRdb reprocessed the public reads and kept productive beta chains. Every distinct CDR3 protein forms one entry, paired with its most common genes and DNA. The sample table lists 450,000 to 650,000 distinct CDR3 sequences, more than 25% of them with a count of one. Of the sample, under 15% falls within the top ten clones. The germline V gene supplies CDR1 ENHRY and CDR2 SYGVKD. From its cysteine to its phenylalanine, the CDR3 spans 16 amino acids. Solely the CDR3 DNA is kept, with 48 bases framed from the first base. V was cut back by 11 bases and J by 1 base, leaving a gap of 22 bases between them. The sample comes from a study of T cell repertoires in cytomegalovirus infection (dated by TCRdb to the late 2010s). Study-level background: Donor HLA type was relevant to the analysis, as public TCR beta signatures indicated carriage of CMV infection together with the matching HLA type.

What the authors observed across the whole study: The ex vivo response was dominated by HLA-C-restricted CMV-specific TCR beta clonotypes, and the single most frequent clonotype in two of eight donors was supplied by these HLA-C-restricted clonotypes. Cumulative frequency of public TCR beta family members discriminated carriers of CMV infection plus the relevant HLA type in this cohort and an independent roughly 340-donor cohort.

Here the chain combines TRBV10-3 and TRBJ2-3; a tentative D match to TRBD2 spans 9 bases. The sequencing input was PBMCs. The receptor comes from a human donor in good health (CMV status not recorded). Some clones in this sample may be carry-over from other donors' samples. The CDR3 region has the sequence CAPGGPTSGCTDTQYF. At the DNA level, the sequence is TGTGCCCCAGGGGGCCCAACTAGCGGGTGCACAGATACGCAGTATTTT.